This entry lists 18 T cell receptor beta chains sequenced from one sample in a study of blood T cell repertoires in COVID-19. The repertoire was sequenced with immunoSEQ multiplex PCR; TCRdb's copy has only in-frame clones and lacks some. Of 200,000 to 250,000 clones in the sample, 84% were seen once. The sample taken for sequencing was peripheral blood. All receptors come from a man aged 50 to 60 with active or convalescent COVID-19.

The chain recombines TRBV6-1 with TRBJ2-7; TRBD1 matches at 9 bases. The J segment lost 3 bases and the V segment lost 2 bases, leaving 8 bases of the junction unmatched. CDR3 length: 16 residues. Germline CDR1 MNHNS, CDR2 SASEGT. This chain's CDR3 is CASSEYRGTGFYEQYV. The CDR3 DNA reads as TGTGCCAGCAGTGAATATAGAGGGACAGGGTTCTACGAGCAGTACGTC.

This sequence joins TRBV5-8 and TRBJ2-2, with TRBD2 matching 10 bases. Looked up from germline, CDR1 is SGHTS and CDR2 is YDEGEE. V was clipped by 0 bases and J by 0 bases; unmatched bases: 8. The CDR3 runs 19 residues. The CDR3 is CASSLGLAGTKSNTGELFF. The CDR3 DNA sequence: TGTGCCAGCAGCTTGGGACTAGCGGGCACCAAGTCGAACACCGGGGAGCTGTTTTTT.

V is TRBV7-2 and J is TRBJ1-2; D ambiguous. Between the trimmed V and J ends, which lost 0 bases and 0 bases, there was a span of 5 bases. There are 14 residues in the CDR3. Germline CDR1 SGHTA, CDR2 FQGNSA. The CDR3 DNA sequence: TGTGCCAGCAGCTTAGCTACGGCTAACTATGGCTACACCTTC. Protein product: CASSLATANYGYTF. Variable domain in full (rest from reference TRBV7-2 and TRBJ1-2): GAGVSQSPSNKVTEKGKDVELRCDPISGHTALYWYRQSLGQGLEFLIYFQGNSAPDKSGLPSDRFSAERTGGSVSTLTIQRTQQEDSAVYLCASSLATANYGYTFGSGTRLTVV.

CDR3 sequence: CASSLGYTYEQYV. Written as DNA, the CDR3 is TGTGCCAGCAGCTTAGGGTACACCTACGAGCAGTACGTC. The rearrangement joins TRBV7-2 to TRBJ2-7; D remains ambiguous. The germline V and J ends were trimmed by 1 base and 2 bases, with 6 bases remaining between them. Germline CDR1 and CDR2: SGHTA and FQGNSA. The CDR3 consists of 13 residues.

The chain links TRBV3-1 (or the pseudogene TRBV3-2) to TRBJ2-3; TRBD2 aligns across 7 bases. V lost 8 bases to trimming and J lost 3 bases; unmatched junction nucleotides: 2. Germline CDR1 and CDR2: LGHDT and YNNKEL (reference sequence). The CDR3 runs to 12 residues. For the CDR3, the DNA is TGTGCCAGCGGGGGGGGGACAGATACGCAGTATTTT. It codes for CASGGGTDTQYF.

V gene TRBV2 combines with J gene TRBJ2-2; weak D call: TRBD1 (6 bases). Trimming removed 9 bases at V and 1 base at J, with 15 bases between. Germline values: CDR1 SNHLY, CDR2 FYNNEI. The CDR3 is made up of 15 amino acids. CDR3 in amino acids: CARGPDRVNTGELFF. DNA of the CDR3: TGTGCCAGGGGGCCGGACAGAGTGAACACCGGGGAGCTGTTTTTT.

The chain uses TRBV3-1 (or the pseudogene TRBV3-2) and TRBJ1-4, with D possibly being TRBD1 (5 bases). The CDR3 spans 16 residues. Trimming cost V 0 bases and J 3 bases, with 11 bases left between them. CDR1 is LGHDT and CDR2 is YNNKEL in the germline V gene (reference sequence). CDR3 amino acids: CASSQDAGGSNEKLFF. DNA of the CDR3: TGTGCCAGCAGCCAAGATGCGGGGGGATCTAATGAAAAACTGTTTTTT.

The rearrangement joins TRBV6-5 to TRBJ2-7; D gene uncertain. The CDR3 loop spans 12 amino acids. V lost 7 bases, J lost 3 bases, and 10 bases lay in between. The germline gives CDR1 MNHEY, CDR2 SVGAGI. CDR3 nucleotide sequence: TGTGCCAGCACGTCCGGAGACTACGAGCAGTACTTC. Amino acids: CASTSGDYEQYF.

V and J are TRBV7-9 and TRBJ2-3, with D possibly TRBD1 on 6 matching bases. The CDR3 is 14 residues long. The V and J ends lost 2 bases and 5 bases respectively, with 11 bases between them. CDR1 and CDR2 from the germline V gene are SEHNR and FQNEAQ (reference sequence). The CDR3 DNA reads TGTGCCAGCAGCTTAATTCAGGGGAGAGATACGCAGTATTTT. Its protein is CASSLIQGRDTQYF.

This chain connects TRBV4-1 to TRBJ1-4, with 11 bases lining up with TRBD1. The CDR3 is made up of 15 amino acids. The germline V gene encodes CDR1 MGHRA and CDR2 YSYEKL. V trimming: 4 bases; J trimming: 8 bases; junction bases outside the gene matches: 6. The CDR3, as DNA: TGCGCCAGCAGCCGTGGACAGGGGGCGGGAGAAAAACTGTTTTTT. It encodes CASSRGQGAGEKLFF.

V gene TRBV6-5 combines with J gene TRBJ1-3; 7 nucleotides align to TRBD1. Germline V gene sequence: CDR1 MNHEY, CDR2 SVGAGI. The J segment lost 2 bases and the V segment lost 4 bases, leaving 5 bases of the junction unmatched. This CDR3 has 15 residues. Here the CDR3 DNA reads TGTGCCAGCAGTTTTCAGGGGGGTGCTGGAAACACCATATATTTT. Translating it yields CASSFQGGAGNTIYF.

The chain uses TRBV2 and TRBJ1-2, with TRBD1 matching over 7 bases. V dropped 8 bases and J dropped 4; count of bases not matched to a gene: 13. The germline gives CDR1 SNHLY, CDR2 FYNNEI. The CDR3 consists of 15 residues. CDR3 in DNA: TGTGCCAGCGGCCCAGGGGGAAGGTCTGGCTATGGCTACACCTTC. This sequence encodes CASGPGGRSGYGYTF.

The CDR3 reads CASSSLGTKAFF. The CDR3 DNA follows: TGTGCCAGCAGCTCCCTTGGGACTAAAGCTTTCTTT. This chain connects TRBV7-9 to TRBJ1-1; the D gene is possibly TRBD1 (5 bases). Germline V gene lookup returns CDR1 SEHNR and CDR2 FQNEAQ (reference sequence). The CDR3 covers 12 residues. Trimming left V 4 bases short and J 9 bases short, with 12 bases between.

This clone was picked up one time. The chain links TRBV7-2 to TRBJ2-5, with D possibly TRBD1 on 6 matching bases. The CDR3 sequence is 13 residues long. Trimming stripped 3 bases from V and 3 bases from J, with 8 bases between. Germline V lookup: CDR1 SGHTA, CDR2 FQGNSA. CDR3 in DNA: TGTGCCAGCAGCTTCAGGGGTGAAGAGACCCAGTACTTC. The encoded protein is CASSFRGEETQYF.

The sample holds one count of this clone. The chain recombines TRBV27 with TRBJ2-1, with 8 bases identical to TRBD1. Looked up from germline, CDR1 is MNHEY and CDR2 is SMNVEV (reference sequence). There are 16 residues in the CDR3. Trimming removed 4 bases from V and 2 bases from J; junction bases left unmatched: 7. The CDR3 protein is CASSSFGQGAYNEQFF. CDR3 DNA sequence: TGTGCCAGCAGTTCATTCGGACAGGGCGCCTACAATGAGCAGTTCTTC.

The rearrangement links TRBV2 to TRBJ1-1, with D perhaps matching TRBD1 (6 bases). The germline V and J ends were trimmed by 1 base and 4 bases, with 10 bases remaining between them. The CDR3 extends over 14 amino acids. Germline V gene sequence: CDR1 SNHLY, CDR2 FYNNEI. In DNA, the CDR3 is TGTGCCAGCAGTGAAGTGAGAGGGGGCACTGAAGCTTTCTTT. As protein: CASSEVRGGTEAFF.

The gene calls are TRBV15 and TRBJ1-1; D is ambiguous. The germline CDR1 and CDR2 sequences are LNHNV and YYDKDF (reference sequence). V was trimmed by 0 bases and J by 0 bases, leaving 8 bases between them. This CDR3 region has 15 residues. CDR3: CATSRDGRMNTEAFF. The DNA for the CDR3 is TGTGCCACCAGCAGAGACGGGAGGATGAACACTGAAGCTTTCTTT.

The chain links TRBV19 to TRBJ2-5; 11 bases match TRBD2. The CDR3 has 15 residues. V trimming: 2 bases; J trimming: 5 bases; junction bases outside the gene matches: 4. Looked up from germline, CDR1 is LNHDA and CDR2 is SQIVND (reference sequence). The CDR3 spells CASSISPSGRETQYF. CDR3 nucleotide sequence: TGTGCCAGTAGTATATCTCCTAGCGGGAGGGAGACCCAGTACTTC.